Listed below are T cell receptor beta chains from one sample, sequenced in a study of blood T cell repertoires in COVID-19. Sequencing was performed with immunoSEQ multiplex PCR; in TCRdb, only in-frame clones are kept and a portion is missing. The sample consists of around 100,000 clones, about 80% of them appearing once. Sequencing was performed on peripheral blood. These TCRs come from a human donor in a cohort sampled during active or convalescent COVID-19. The CDR3 runs from the conserved cysteine through the conserved F or W. A D gene is named only where the DNA matches it firmly. A row's size may be missing; if present it is once, few, many or a size class.

j_gene | v_gene | d_gene | abundance | CDR3nt | CDR3aa
TRBJ1-2 | TRBV19 | - | - | TGTGCCAGTAGTTCTCAGGTGGGAGCCTATGGCTACACCTTC | CASSSQVGAYGYTF
TRBJ2-1 | TRBV4-1 | TRBD1 | - | TGCGCCAGCAGCCGCCTCGGACTGGGACAGGGACGCAATGAGCAGTTCTTC | CASSRLGLGQGRNEQFF
TRBJ1-6 | TRBV19 | - | few | TGTGCCAGTAGTCCTCAGGTAGAGTCACCCCTCCACTTT | CASSPQVESPLHF
TRBJ1-2 | TRBV9 | - | - | TGTGCCAGCCCCGTGGAGGGGCTGATCTATGGCTACACCTTC | CASPVEGLIYGYTF
TRBJ1-1 | TRBV11-1 | - | - | TGTGCCAGCAGCTTATCTGTGAACACTGAAGCTTTCTTT | CASSLSVNTEAFF
TRBJ1-2 | TRBV9 | - | - | TGTGCCAGCAGCCCCCGGCTGGGGCCTTCTTGGGGCTACACCTTC | CASSPRLGPSWGYTF
TRBJ1-3 | TRBV19 | - | few | TGTGCCAGTAGTTATCGGGGGGCCGGAAACACCATATATTTT | CASSYRGAGNTIYF
TRBJ1-1 | TRBV9 | - | - | TGTGCCAGCAGCGTAGCGGCAGGGCCTGAAGCTTTCTTT | CASSVAAGPEAFF
TRBJ2-1 | TRBV6-5 | TRBD2 | - | TGTGCCAGCCGGCGAAGCGGGGGTTACAATGAGCAGTTCTTC | CASRRSGGYNEQFF
TRBJ2-2 | TRBV11-3 | - | - | TGTGCCAGCAGCTTAGATCTCTTAAGGGGCCTGTTTTTT | CASSLDLLRGLFF
TRBJ1-2 | TRBV6-5 | - | few | TGTGCCAGCACCCTCGGGGGGGGTACTAACTATGGCTACACCTTC | CASTLGGGTNYGYTF
TRBJ1-2 | TRBV6-6 | - | - | TGTGCCAGCAGGACGGGCGGGGGCGCTGGCTACACCTTC | CASRTGGGAGYTF